This T cell receptor (beta chain) is drawn from a study of cytomegalovirus exposure and HLA in healthy donors. The CDR3 runs to 16 residues. Per the germline V gene, CDR1 is SGHTA and CDR2 is FQGNSA. V trimming: 0 bases; J trimming: 4 bases; junction bases outside the gene matches: 2. Broader study findings: Fewer N-insertions (relative to the approximately 700-donor mean) were reportedly seen in an Asian-associated ancestry cluster in a later analysis. Upon later analysis, TCR association rates were observed to vary by HLA locus, being highest for DRB1 and lowest for HLA-C. In most subjects, TCR beta sequences reportedly gave accurate predictions of HLA-A and HLA-B alleles.

Of note for this clone: Its antigen is currently unknown.

Amplification used 60 Vbeta primers and 13 Jbeta primers. In the original processing: Counted up in a later analysis, unique TCR beta chains came to about 80 million, with around 11 million shared. The method was immunoSEQ multiplex PCR; TCRdb's version includes in-frame clones alone and lacks a portion of them. Clonal size and the V and J genes are those of that table, whereas D and trimming came from the DNA. Of around 68,000 clones listed, about 70% are singletons. What was sequenced was PBMCs. The chain couples TRBV7-2 to TRBJ2-1; 11 positions agree with TRBD2. The clonotype was recovered from a woman aged 30 to 39 in good health and CMV-seronegative. CDR3 sequence (DNA): TGTGCCAGCAGCTTAGCACTAGCGGGGGTGTACAATGAGCAGTTCTTC. It encodes CASSLALAGVYNEQFF.